This TCR beta chain was recovered during a study of shared clonotypes between healthy human individuals. Naive-designated CD8 cells lacked CD45RO, were positively enriched for CCR7, and omitted terminally differentiated effector memory CD45RA+ cells. Original handling: As immunoSEQ supplied junction-only sequences (without quality scores), filtering differed. TCRdb keeps only in-frame clones here, not all; method: immunoSEQ multiplex PCR. That table gives V, J and clone size, and the DNA gave D and trimming. The profile covers millions of clones, with 85% to 95% appearing a single time and 0.85% to 1.3% taken by the ten largest. The CDR3 sequence is 18 residues long. After removal of 0 bases from V and 0 bases from J, the junction contained 9 bases not matched to a gene. Germline CDR1 reads SGHRS; CDR2 reads YFSETQ.

The sequence was collected from a young man in good health. The specimen sequenced was naive CD8+ T cells sorted from blood. The V call is TRBV5-1, the J call TRBJ2-1, with 7 bases fitting TRBD2. CDR3 sequence: CASSLVSGRLSSYNEQFF. The CDR3 nucleotides are TGCGCCAGCAGCTTGGTCTCCGGGAGGCTCAGCTCCTACAATGAGCAGTTCTTC.